Below are 30 T cell receptor beta chains sequenced from a single sample in a study of tumor and adjacent non-tumor tissue in lung cancer. The template was RNA from unsorted bulk tissue. TCRbeta libraries were built with three rounds of nested PCR, modified from ARM-PCR. TCRdb passed the multiplex PCR reads through MiXCR, listing each CDR3 protein once. The table shows 200,000 to 250,000 distinct CDR3 sequences, with 70% to 75% occurring only once. Sequenced: lung tumor tissue. These receptors all stem from a man aged 55-75 years with non-small cell lung cancer.

A word on this clonotype: A much larger clone differs by one base, so this may be a read error. CDR3: CNFRTIQETQYF. The CDR3 nucleotides read TGCAACTTCCGGACTATTCAAGAGACCCAGTACTTC. V and J are TRBV29-1 and TRBJ2-5; possible D gene TRBD2, 6 bases. This CDR3 has 12 residues. The V gene's germline CDR1 is SQVTM and CDR2 ANQGSEA. The full variable domain, in which reference TRBV29-1 and TRBJ2-5 provide the parts outside the CDR3, is SAVISQKPSRDICQRGTSLTIQCQVDSQVTMMFWYRQQPGQSLTLIATANQGSEATYESGFVIDKFPISRPNLTFSTLTVSNMSPEDSSIYLCNFRTIQETQYFGPGTRLLVL.

As concerns this clonotype: This could be a read error, since a much larger clone is one nucleotide away. This sequence joins TRBV4-2 and TRBJ1-1; no reliable D call. Germline-derived CDR1 and CDR2 are LGHNA and YNFKEQ. The CDR3 has 14 residues. Trimming removed 2 bases at V and 0 bases at J, with 7 bases between. CDR3 in amino acids: CASSQTSLNTEAFF. DNA for the CDR3: TGTGCCAGCAGCCAAACCAGTTTGAACACTGAAGCTTTCTTT.

This clonotype was seen ten or more times. This chain connects TRBV12-5 to TRBJ1-1, with a possible D match to TRBD1 (5 bases). Germline CDR1 is LGHNT and CDR2 is FRNRAP. Trimming removed 6 bases from V and 4 bases from J, with 12 bases in between. The CDR3 length is 13 residues. The CDR3 loop reads CASGDSVITEAFF. The CDR3 nucleotides read TGTGCTAGTGGCGACAGCGTTATCACTGAAGCTTTCTTT.

On this clonotype: This sequence may be a read error, since a much larger clone differs from it by one base. This chain joins TRBV20-1 and TRBJ2-3; D is perhaps TRBD2 (6 bases). The CDR3 length is 16 residues. The germline V gene has CDR1 DFQATT and CDR2 SNEGSKA (reference sequence). V lost 6 bases and J 1 base, leaving 20 bases between the germline ends. The CDR3 sequence is CSAGGTTSSRTDTQYF. The CDR3 coding sequence is TGCAGTGCCGGGGGTACTACTAGCAGTCGCACAGATACGCAGTATTTT.

Comment on this clonotype: An end of the junction does not agree with germline; a read error may underlie this. The V and J genes are TRBV5-1 and TRBJ2-1; a weak D match, TRBD1 (5 bases). The CDR3 runs to 15 residues. The germline gives CDR1 SGHRS, CDR2 YFSETQ. The CDR3 here is CAGSLGHRSFNEQFF. The CDR3 DNA reads as TGCGCCGGCAGCTTAGGGCACAGGTCCTTCAATGAGCAGTTCTTC.

In this sample, this clonotype turned up a few times. The rearrangement links TRBV12-3 or TRBV12-4 to TRBJ2-3; D possibly corresponds to TRBD1 (6 bases). This CDR3 has 15 residues. Trimming removed 6 bases at V and 4 bases at J, with 17 bases between. The CDR3 DNA sequence: TGTGCCAGCAGAAGTCAGGGGTTGGTGGCAGATACGCAGTATTTT. Its translation is CASRSQGLVADTQYF.

The chain joins TRBV7-3 to TRBJ2-2; tentative D call: TRBD1 (5 bases). The CDR3 extends over 15 amino acids. The ends were cut back, 5 bases at V and 1 base at J, with 11 bases in the middle. Germline V gene sequence: CDR1 SGHTA, CDR2 FQGTGA. The CDR3 loop reads CASSPLTGNTGELFF. The CDR3 DNA sequence: TGTGCCAGCAGCCCCCTAACAGGGAACACCGGGGAGCTGTTTTTT.

Details on this clonotype: This clone may be a read error of a much larger clone one base away. V gene TRBV12-3 or TRBV12-4 combines with J gene TRBJ2-1; no clear D. This CDR3 is 12 amino acids long. V was trimmed by 3 bases and J by 9 bases, leaving 9 bases between them. The CDR3 DNA sequence: TGTGCCAGCAGTTTTTGTGGTGGTGAGCAGTTCTTC. Translation gives CASSFCGGEQFF.

A remark on this clonotype: No conserved phenylalanine or tryptophan ends this CDR3, so it is likely a read error. This rearrangement joins TRBV28 to TRBJ1-2, with a weak D call TRBD1 (5 bases). The V and J ends lost 8 bases and 5 bases respectively, with 24 bases between them. CDR1 and CDR2 from the germline V gene are MDHEN and SYDVKM. The CDR3 has 16 amino acids. The CDR3 DNA sequence: TGTGCCAGCTTTAGTTCCGGGACTGCGGTGGATTATGGCTACACCATC. Translated, it gives CASFSSGTAVDYGYTI.

With regard to this clonotype: This CDR3 is missing its conserved last phenylalanine or tryptophan, likely due to a read error. The limits of the CDR3 on the DNA are not certain, so only TCRdb's listed CDR3 is given. The V and J genes are TRBV11-2 and TRBJ2-1. Per germline, CDR1 SGHAT and CDR2 FQNNGV. The CDR3 adds up to 13 amino acids, both ends counted. This CDR3 is CAGSSAFYNEPFL.

Here the CDR3 reads CAWKSFGNTIYF. CDR3 bases: TGTGCCTGGAAGTCGTTTGGAAACACCATATATTTT. The J gene is TRBJ1-3, the V gene TRBV30; D call uncertain. This CDR3 region has 12 residues. CDR1 GTSNPN and CDR2 SVGIG come from the germline V gene (reference sequence). V gave up 4 bases and J gave up 3 bases, with 7 bases separating them.

Comments on this clonotype: This may arise from a read error, as a much more abundant clone is one base away. CDR3 in DNA: TGCTGTGCTAGGGGGGCCTACGAGCAGTACTTC. Encoded protein: CCARGAYEQYF. This chain uses TRBV20-1 with TRBJ2-7; D possibly matches TRBD1 or TRBD2 (6 bases each). The CDR3 is 11 amino acids. Germline V gene sequence: CDR1 DFQATT, CDR2 SNEGSKA (reference sequence).

The chain employs TRBV11-2 and TRBJ2-2; possible D gene TRBD1, 6 bases. Germline V gene lookup returns CDR1 SGHAT and CDR2 FQNNGV. The CDR3 has 15 amino acids. V was pared by 4 bases and J by 7 bases, with 16 bases between. Written as DNA, the CDR3 is TGTGCCAGCAGCTCGACGGGGACAATTATCGGGGAGCTGTTTTTT. It is translated as CASSSTGTIIGELFF. Variable domain in full (rest from reference TRBV11-2 and TRBJ2-2): EAGVAQSPRYKIIEKRQSVAFWCNPISGHATLYWYQQILGQGPKLLIQFQNNGVVDDSQLPKDRFSAERLKGVDSTLKIQPAKLEDSAVYLCASSSTGTIIGELFFGEGSRLTVL.

In the case of this clonotype: A much bigger clone sits one base away, suggesting this may be a read error. J is TRBJ1-5 and V is TRBV20-1; D is ambiguous. Per germline, CDR1 DFQATT and CDR2 SNEGSKA (reference sequence). The CDR3 has 13 residues. The CDR3 coding sequence is TGCAGTGCTAGAGAATATAGCAATCAGCACCAGCATTTT. Encoded protein: CSAREYSNQHQHF.

At least ten counts were recorded for this clonotype. This chain uses TRBV14 with TRBJ2-6; TRBD2 might be the D (5 bases). The CDR3 contains 18 residues. Trimming took off 1 base at V and 4 bases at J, with 17 bases between the two ends. Germline V gene lookup returns CDR1 SGHDN and CDR2 FVKESK. The CDR3 spells CASSQGVRGKSGANVLTF. CDR3 DNA: TGTGCCAGCAGCCAAGGTGTCCGAGGGAAATCCGGGGCCAACGTCCTGACTTTC.

The J gene is TRBJ2-1, the V gene TRBV4-2; TRBD2 matches 10 bases. Germline V lookup: CDR1 LGHNA, CDR2 YNFKEQ. The CDR3 loop spans 18 amino acids. Unmatched junction bases numbered 9, after V lost 0 bases and J lost 4 bases. In DNA form, the CDR3 reads TGTGCCAGCAGCCAAGAGGGCCCCTCTAGCGGGGGTTACAATGAGCAGTTCTTC. Its translation: CASSQEGPSSGGYNEQFF.

Comments on this clonotype: A read error may produce the germline difference seen at one junction end. This chain joins TRBV4-2 and TRBJ2-3; D remains unclear. The germline gives CDR1 LGHNA, CDR2 YNFKEQ. CDR3 size: 17 residues. CDR3 in amino acids: CASGQDDSIFGTDTQYF. CDR3 DNA sequence: TGTGCCAGCGGCCAAGACGATTCCATTTTTGGCACAGATACGCAGTATTTT.

V usage is TRBV7-9 and J usage is TRBJ2-3; 8 bases map to TRBD2. Germline V lookup: CDR1 SEHNR, CDR2 FQNEAQ (reference sequence). The CDR3 is made up of 14 amino acids. After removal of 8 bases from V and 5 bases from J, the junction contained 9 bases not matched to a gene. The CDR3 region has the DNA TGTGCCAGCGCCAGCGGGAGACGGAAAGATACGCAGTATTTT. Translating gives CASASGRRKDTQYF.

As concerns this clonotype: A read error is likely, as this CDR3 ends without the conserved phenylalanine or tryptophan. The J gene is TRBJ2-7, the V gene TRBV20-1; D might be TRBD1 or TRBD2, each matching 7 bases. The CDR3 has 15 residues. Per germline, CDR1 DFQATT and CDR2 SNEGSKA (reference sequence). Trimming removed 7 bases from V and 4 bases from J, with 23 bases in between. CDR3 in amino acids: CSVRWQGGTFYEQYL. The DNA for the CDR3 is TGCAGTGTTAGGTGGCAGGGGGGGACCTTTTACGAGCAGTACCTC.

Notes on this clonotype: The junction departs from the called germline gene at one end, perhaps through a read error. The V and J genes are TRBV13 and TRBJ1-2; D perhaps matches TRBD1 (5 bases). The CDR3 is 13 amino acids. CDR1 PRHDT and CDR2 FYEKMQ come from the germline V gene (reference sequence). The DNA of the CDR3 is TGTGCCAGCAGCCGCAGACAGAACTACGGCTACACCTTC. Its translation is CASSRRQNYGYTF. The variable domain in full, completed from reference TRBV13 and TRBJ1-2, reads AAGVIQSPRHLIKEKRETATLKCYPIPRHDTVYWYQQGPGQDPQFLISFYEKMQSDKGSIPDRFSAQQFSDYHSELNMSSLELGDSALYFCASSRRQNYGYTFGSGTRLTVV.

This clonotype was found many times. The chain has TRBV29-1 and TRBJ2-3, with TRBD1 identical over 9 bases. The CDR3 is 14 residues long. Trimming took 4 bases from V and 3 from J; bases not matched to a gene: 5. The V gene's germline CDR1 is SQVTM and CDR2 ANQGSEA. This CDR3 is CSVGDRGGTDTQYF. DNA of the CDR3: TGCAGCGTTGGAGACAGGGGGGGGACAGATACGCAGTATTTT.

This clonotype was recorded many times. The chain couples TRBV29-1 to TRBJ1-1; the D is unclear. The CDR3 contains 11 residues. Trimming left V 0 bases short and J 9 bases short, with 8 bases between. The germline gives CDR1 SQVTM, CDR2 ANQGSEA. The CDR3 bases are TGCAGCGTTGAAGAATATCAGAAAGCTTTCTTT. As protein: CSVEEYQKAFF. Full variable domain (outside the CDR3, taken from reference TRBV29-1 and TRBJ1-1): SAVISQKPSRDICQRGTSLTIQCQVDSQVTMMFWYRQQPGQSLTLIATANQGSEATYESGFVIDKFPISRPNLTFSTLTVSNMSPEDSSIYLCSVEEYQKAFFGQGTRLTVV.

Remarks on this clonotype: Compared with germline, one end of the junction differs, possibly owing to a read error. The gene calls are TRBV20-1 and TRBJ1-5; the match to TRBD1 covers 11 bases. Germline CDR1 and CDR2: DFQATT and SNEGSKA (reference sequence). This CDR3 has 12 residues. CDR3 sequence (DNA): TGCAGTGGGGACAGGGGGTTTCAGCCCAAGCATTTT. Translating gives CSGDRGFQPKHF.

The rearrangement links TRBV20-1 to TRBJ2-4; D is possibly TRBD2 (6 bases). With 5 bases removed from V and 4 bases from J, the gap between germline ends came to 15 bases. This CDR3 has 14 residues. Germline V gives CDR1 DFQATT, CDR2 SNEGSKA (reference sequence). The CDR3 is CSAQEGLAKNIQYF. Here the CDR3 DNA reads TGCAGTGCTCAGGAGGGCTTAGCGAAAAACATTCAGTACTTC.

On this clonotype itself: With a much larger clone just one base away, this may be a read error. J is TRBJ2-5 and V is TRBV6-5; 9 nucleotides align to TRBD2. From germline, CDR1 is MNHEY and CDR2 SVGAGI. This CDR3 is 18 amino acids long. The J segment lost 11 bases and the V segment lost 0 bases, leaving 19 bases of the junction unmatched. The CDR3 region is CASSYSASGTRSYNEQYF. CDR3 bases: TGTGCCAGCAGTTACTCGGCTAGCGGGACCCGCTCCTACAATGAGCAGTACTTC.

Concerning this clonotype itself: At one of its ends the junction is not consistent with the germline gene, which may arise from a read error. J is TRBJ2-6 and V is TRBV6-5, with 12 bases aligning to TRBD1. This CDR3 has 17 residues. Germline assignment: CDR1 MNHEY and CDR2 SVGAGI. This CDR3 is CASSFGTGGYGASVLAF. The CDR3 bases are TGTGCCAGCAGTTTCGGGACAGGGGGCTATGGGGCCAGCGTCCTGGCTTTC.

Regarding this clonotype: It may be a read error: a sequence one base away is much more abundant. This chain connects TRBV12-3 or TRBV12-4 to TRBJ1-2, with no clear D. Trimming pared 7 bases from V and 4 bases from J, leaving 13 bases between. This CDR3 is 13 amino acids long. This CDR3 is CASTPRRSYGYTF. CDR3 coding DNA: TGTGCCAGCACCCCAAGACGTTCCTATGGCTACACCTTC.

This clonotype showed up just a few times. A read error may account for a junction end that differs from germline. The rearrangement joins TRBV11-2 to TRBJ1-4; D unresolved. Germline V CDR1 and CDR2: SGHAT, FQNNGV. This CDR3 comprises 15 residues. CDR3 sequence (DNA): TGTGCCAGCAGCGTAGATCGTGCCAGCCTGGTGGGACTGTTTTTT. Translated, it gives CASSVDRASLVGLFF.

About this clonotype: A single base separates this from a much larger clone, so it may be a read error. The J gene is TRBJ1-6, the V gene TRBV12-3 or TRBV12-4; TRBD1 is a possible D gene (5 bases). This CDR3 is 14 amino acids long. CDR3 coding DNA: TGTGCCAGCAGTTTGGGCTCAAGGGACTCACCCTTCCACTTT. This gives the protein CASSLGSRDSPFHF.

On this clonotype: At one boundary the junction diverges from the germline segment, which might be a read error. V is TRBV4-1 and J is TRBJ2-5, with D possibly being TRBD1 (5 bases). Per the germline V gene, CDR1 is MGHRA and CDR2 is YSYEKL. CDR3 length: 15 amino acids. The chain's CDR3 is CACSQGPGLDETQYF. CDR3 nucleotides: TGCGCCTGCAGCCAAGGTCCAGGGTTGGATGAGACCCAGTATTTC.